This TCR beta chain was sequenced for a study of T-cell memory formation after mild COVID-19. Overall study results and limits: Pre-infection memory held some responding clones, suggesting pre-existing cross-reactive T cells responded. Second-wave clones peaking on day 37 lacked confirmed SARS-CoV-2 specificity.

5'RACE, which relied on constant-segment primers, yielded TCR alpha and TCR beta cDNA libraries carrying sample barcodes and UMIs. Each CDR3 protein gets one entry after TCRdb re-called the 5' RACE reads with MiXCR. The data hold 150,000 to 200,000 distinct CDR3 sequences, with more than 14% observed a single time. A few counts support this clonotype. Its antigen is currently unknown. V was pared by 4 bases and J by 7 bases, with 7 bases of the junction left unmatched. CDR1 is LGHNA, CDR2 YNFKEQ, per germline. CDR3 length: 15 amino acids. The V call is TRBV4-2, the J call TRBJ2-1; 10 nucleotides line up with TRBD2. The sequence was obtained from an adult woman who had mild COVID-19 (a few samples of this study predate the infection). Cell type and time point are not known. The sequenced material came from PBMCs or a T cell subset sorted from them (not recorded which). The CDR3 spells CASSPGLAVLNEQFF. The CDR3 DNA reads TGTGCCAGCAGCCCCGGACTAGCGGTATTGAATGAGCAGTTCTTC.